The sequence of this T cell receptor (beta chain) was determined in a study of tumor-infiltrating lymphocytes in glioblastoma multiforme. As to this clonotype: Its antigen is as yet unknown. Germline and junction disagree at one end, which may indicate a read error.

Findings of the study overall: The T cells in this sample were not sorted into functional subsets.

TCRB libraries came from RNA via three nested multiplex PCR rounds. TCRdb re-analysed the multiplex PCR reads in MiXCR, keeping a single row per CDR3 protein. Of just under 20,000 distinct CDR3 sequences in the sample, 65% to 80% were seen once. The CDR3 is 14 amino acids. Per germline, CDR1 SGHAT and CDR2 FQNNGV. Sequences were obtained from peripheral blood. The receptor's source is a male donor with glioblastoma. J is TRBJ2-1 and V is TRBV11-2; a weak D match, TRBD1 (6 bases). The CDR3 protein is CVSIPTGGYSEQFF. The CDR3 nucleotides read TGTGTCAGCATCCCGACTGGGGGCTATAGTGAGCAGTTCTTC.